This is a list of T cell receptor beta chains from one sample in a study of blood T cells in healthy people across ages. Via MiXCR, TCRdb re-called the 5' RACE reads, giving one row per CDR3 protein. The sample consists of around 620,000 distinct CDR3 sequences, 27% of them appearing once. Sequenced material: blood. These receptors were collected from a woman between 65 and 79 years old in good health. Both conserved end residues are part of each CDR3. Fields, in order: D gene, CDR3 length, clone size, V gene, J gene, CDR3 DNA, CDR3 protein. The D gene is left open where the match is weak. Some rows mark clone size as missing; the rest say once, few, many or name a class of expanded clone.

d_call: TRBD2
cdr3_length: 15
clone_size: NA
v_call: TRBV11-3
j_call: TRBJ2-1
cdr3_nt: TGTGCCAGCAGCTTAGGCGGGGGAGAGAGAAATGAGCAGTTCTTC
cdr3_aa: CASSLGGGERNEQFF

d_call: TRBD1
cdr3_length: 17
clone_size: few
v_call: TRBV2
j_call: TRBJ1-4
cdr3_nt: TGTGCCAGCAGTCTGAGAGGACAGGTCCTAACTAATGAAAAACTGTTTTTT
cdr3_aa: CASSLRGQVLTNEKLFF

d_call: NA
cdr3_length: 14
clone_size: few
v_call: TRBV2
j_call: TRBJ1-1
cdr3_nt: TGTGCCAGTTTTCCCACGCGGAAGAACACTGAAGCTTTCTTT
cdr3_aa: CASFPTRKNTEAFF

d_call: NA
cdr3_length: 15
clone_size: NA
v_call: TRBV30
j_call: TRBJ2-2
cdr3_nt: TGTGCCTGGAGTGAGAATCTAAGGTACACCGGGGAGCTGTTTTTT
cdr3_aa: CAWSENLRYTGELFF

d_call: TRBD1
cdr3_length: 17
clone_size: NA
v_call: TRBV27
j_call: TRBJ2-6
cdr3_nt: TGTGCCAGCAGTTCCCGGACAGGGAGAGGAGGGGCCAACGTCCTGACTTTC
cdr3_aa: CASSSRTGRGGANVLTF

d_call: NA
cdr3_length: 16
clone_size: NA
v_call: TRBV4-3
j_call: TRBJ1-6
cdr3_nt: TGCGCCAGCAGCCAATTTGAGAGACACCGGAATTCACCCCTCCACTTT
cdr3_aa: CASSQFERHRNSPLHF

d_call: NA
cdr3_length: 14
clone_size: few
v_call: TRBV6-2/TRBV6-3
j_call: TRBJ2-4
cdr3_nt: TGTGCCAGCAGCCCAGAGAGGGTCGCGAGGATTCAGTACTTC
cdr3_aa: CASSPERVARIQYF

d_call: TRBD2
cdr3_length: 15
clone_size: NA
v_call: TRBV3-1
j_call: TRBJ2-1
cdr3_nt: TGTGCCAGCAGCCAAGCCCCTAGCGGGGGGTATGAGCAGTTCTTC
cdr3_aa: CASSQAPSGGYEQFF

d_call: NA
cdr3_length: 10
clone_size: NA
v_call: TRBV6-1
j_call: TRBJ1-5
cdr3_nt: TGTGCCGTTGCCGCTCAGCCCCAGCATTTT
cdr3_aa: CAVAAQPQHF

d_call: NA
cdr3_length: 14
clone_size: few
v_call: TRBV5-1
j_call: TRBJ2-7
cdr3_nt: TGCGCCAGCAGCACACGGAATCCACCCTACGAGCAGTACTTC
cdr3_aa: CASSTRNPPYEQYF

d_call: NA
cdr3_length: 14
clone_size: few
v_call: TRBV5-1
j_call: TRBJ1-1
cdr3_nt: TGCGCCAGCAGCCCGACGGCCTCAGGGACTGAAGCTTTCTTT
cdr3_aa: CASSPTASGTEAFF

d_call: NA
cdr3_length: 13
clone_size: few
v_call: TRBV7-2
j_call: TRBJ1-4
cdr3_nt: TGTGCCAGCAGCCCTAGGGGGGATGAAAAACTGTTTTTT
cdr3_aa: CASSPRGDEKLFF

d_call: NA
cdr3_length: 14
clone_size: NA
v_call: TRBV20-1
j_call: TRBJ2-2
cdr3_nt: TGCAGTGCTAGAGATCTGGGGAACACCGGGGAGCTGTTTTTT
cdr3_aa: CSARDLGNTGELFF

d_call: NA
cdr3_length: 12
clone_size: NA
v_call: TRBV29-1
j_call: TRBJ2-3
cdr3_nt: TGCAGCGGGAAGAGGAGCACAGATACGCAGTATTTT
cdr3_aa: CSGKRSTDTQYF